A selection of T cell receptor beta chains follows, all from one sample in a study of CD8 T cells in Susac syndrome. TCRdb itself ran the immunoSEQ multiplex PCR reads through MiXCR, one entry per CDR3 protein. The profile shows about 200,000 distinct CDR3 sequences, 85% to 95% of them singletons. Sequencing was performed on CD4+ T cells from PBMCs. Source of these receptors: a human donor in good health. Each CDR3 is given without its conserved first and last residue. Fields, in order: V gene, J gene, CDR3 protein.

v_call: TRBV18; j_call: TRBJ2-6; cdr3_aa: ASSPTGGLSTGANVLT
v_call: TRBV12-3/TRBV12-4; j_call: TRBJ2-5; cdr3_aa: ASSLESSQETQY
v_call: TRBV3-1; j_call: TRBJ2-1; cdr3_aa: ASSQKGLDEQF
v_call: TRBV20-1; j_call: TRBJ1-5; cdr3_aa: SAIGQQSVNQPQH
v_call: TRBV20-1; j_call: TRBJ1-5; cdr3_aa: SARDWSRGSNQPQH
v_call: TRBV15; j_call: TRBJ2-1; cdr3_aa: ATSRDGGGRRF
v_call: TRBV18; j_call: TRBJ1-5; cdr3_aa: ASSPRGDGNQPQH
v_call: TRBV7-2; j_call: TRBJ1-2; cdr3_aa: ASSRTGNGYT
v_call: TRBV12-3/TRBV12-4; j_call: TRBJ2-1; cdr3_aa: ASIPGQPYNEQF
v_call: TRBV6-5; j_call: TRBJ2-1; cdr3_aa: AGRGQF
v_call: TRBV19; j_call: TRBJ1-5; cdr3_aa: ATYPGQGKGSQPQH
v_call: TRBV9; j_call: TRBJ1-1; cdr3_aa: ASSVTQMATEAF
v_call: TRBV6-2/TRBV6-3; j_call: TRBJ1-5; cdr3_aa: ASRGVGQPQH
v_call: TRBV12-3/TRBV12-4; j_call: TRBJ1-2; cdr3_aa: ASSPGVRGYGYT
v_call: TRBV20-1; j_call: TRBJ2-1; cdr3_aa: SAEAGGRGVAF
v_call: TRBV7-2; j_call: TRBJ2-7; cdr3_aa: ASSLVPQGRDEQY
v_call: TRBV18; j_call: TRBJ1-6; cdr3_aa: ASSPRDSPLH